Below are 19 T cell receptor beta chains sequenced from a single sample in a study of blood T cell repertoires in COVID-19. Produced via immunoSEQ multiplex PCR; TCRdb's table is partial and in-frame only. Counted here are hundreds of thousands of clones, 75% to 90% occurring once; the ten biggest clones make up 2.4%. Sequencing used PBMCs or T cells enriched from blood (not recorded which). Receptor source: a young woman who had recovered from COVID-19.

V is TRBV4-1 and J is TRBJ1-2; D is uncertain. With 0 bases removed from V and 8 bases from J, the gap between germline ends came to 10 bases. CDR1 is MGHRA and CDR2 is YSYEKL in the germline V gene. This CDR3 spans 13 amino acids. CDR3: CASSQDPPGGYTF. The CDR3 DNA is TGCGCCAGCAGCCAAGACCCTCCGGGAGGCTACACCTTC.

This sequence joins TRBV23-1 and TRBJ1-2, with TRBD1 identical over 11 bases. TRBV23-1 is assigned to the ORF class and has an uncertain function. With V trimmed by 3 bases and J by 2 bases, 8 bases remained unmatched. The length of the CDR3 is 17 residues. This CDR3 reads CASSHISGTGGNYGYTF. The CDR3 bases are TGCGCCAGCAGTCATATCTCCGGGACAGGGGGGAACTATGGCTACACCTTC.

The chain employs TRBV2 and TRBJ1-2, with D perhaps matching TRBD1 (6 bases). CDR1 and CDR2 from the germline V gene are SNHLY and FYNNEI. Between the trimmed V and J ends, which lost 5 bases and 3 bases, there was a span of 13 bases. This CDR3 contains 14 residues. The CDR3 sequence: CASSFPQGHYGYTF. The CDR3 DNA follows: TGTGCCAGCAGTTTCCCACAGGGTCACTATGGCTACACCTTC.

V and J are TRBV9 and TRBJ1-1; TRBD1 aligns across 7 bases. Germline CDR1 SGDLS, CDR2 YYNGEE. Trimming took 3 bases from V and 4 from J; bases not matched to a gene: 9. The CDR3 has 15 amino acids. The CDR3 DNA sequence: TGTGCCAGCAGCGAATACGACAGGGCTGTCACTGAAGCTTTCTTT. Amino acids: CASSEYDRAVTEAFF.

The gene calls are TRBV7-8 and TRBJ1-1, with D perhaps TRBD1 (5 bases). Trimming took off 1 base at V and 7 bases at J, with 10 bases between the two ends. Germline values: CDR1 SGHVS, CDR2 FQNEAQ. The CDR3 has 13 residues. CDR3 in amino acids: CASSLGAQVEAFF. The CDR3 DNA reads TGTGCCAGCAGCTTAGGTGCACAGGTTGAAGCTTTCTTT.

V gene TRBV7-3 combines with J gene TRBJ1-1; a possible D gene is TRBD1 (6 bases). V lost 1 base, J lost 5 bases, and 11 bases lay in between. The germline gives CDR1 SGHTA, CDR2 FQGTGA. The CDR3 is 14 residues long. The CDR3 DNA is TGTGCCAGCAGCTTAATTCGGGGGGCGACTGAAGCTTTCTTT. Translation: CASSLIRGATEAFF.

The CDR3 region has the DNA TGTGCCAGCAGTGAGACATTTGGAAACACCATATATTTT. This codes for CASSETFGNTIYF. V and J are TRBV28 and TRBJ1-3, with D unresolved. The CDR3 totals 13 residues. With 5 bases removed from V and 3 bases from J, the gap between germline ends came to 8 bases. Germline assignment: CDR1 MDHEN and CDR2 SYDVKM.

The V and J genes are TRBV6-5 and TRBJ2-3; 10 bases map to TRBD2. This CDR3 has 15 residues. CDR1 is MNHEY and CDR2 is SVGAGI in the germline V gene. Trimming took 8 bases from V and 2 from J; bases not matched to a gene: 7. DNA for the CDR3: TGTGCCAGCGGGGTAGCGGGGGGACTCACAGATACGCAGTATTTT. Protein: CASGVAGGLTDTQYF.

The rearrangement uses TRBV6-4 and TRBJ1-1; 10 positions agree with TRBD1. CDR1 is MRHNA, CDR2 SNTAGT, per germline. V lost 4 bases to trimming and J lost 2 bases; unmatched junction nucleotides: 13. CDR3 size: 18 residues. CDR3 nucleotides: TGTGCCAGCAGTGTAGTGGAAAGACAGGGGGCTGGAAACACTGAAGCTTTCTTT. Translation gives CASSVVERQGAGNTEAFF.

This chain joins TRBV9 and TRBJ2-5; tentatively, D is TRBD1 (5 bases). Deletions cut 3 bases from V and 1 base from J, with 7 bases between. This CDR3 is built from 13 residues. Per germline, CDR1 SGDLS and CDR2 YYNGEE. This chain's CDR3 is CASSADSQETQYF. The CDR3 nucleotides are TGTGCCAGCAGCGCCGACAGCCAAGAGACCCAGTACTTC.

The rearrangement uses TRBV7-9 and TRBJ1-5; 12 bases are shared with TRBD1. Germline CDR1 reads SEHNR; CDR2 reads FQNEAQ (reference sequence). The CDR3 runs to 17 residues. Trimming at V came to 5 bases and at J to 4 bases, leaving 9 bases not matched to a gene. The CDR3 spells CASSQGTGGSWNQPQHF. CDR3 nucleotide sequence: TGTGCCAGCAGCCAAGGGACAGGGGGCAGTTGGAATCAGCCCCAGCATTTT.

This sequence joins TRBV5-1 and TRBJ1-3; 7 bases match TRBD1. Germline CDR1 reads SGHRS; CDR2 reads YFSETQ. Trimming at V came to 5 bases and at J to 4 bases, leaving 0 bases not matched to a gene. The CDR3 loop spans 12 amino acids. The CDR3 nucleotides read TGCGCCAGCAGGGACAGGGGAAACACCATATATTTT. Its protein is CASRDRGNTIYF.

The rearrangement links TRBV28 to TRBJ2-3, with 7 positions matching TRBD2. Germline CDR1 reads MDHEN; CDR2 reads SYDVKM. V shed 5 bases and J 2 bases; nucleotides not matched to a gene: 13. The CDR3 loop spans 17 amino acids. This CDR3 reads CASSLVKSGDLTDTQYF. The CDR3 coding sequence is TGTGCCAGCAGTCTCGTCAAAAGCGGGGACCTCACAGATACGCAGTATTTT. The whole variable domain, remainder taken from reference TRBV28 and TRBJ2-3, is DVKVTQSSRYLVKRTGEKVFLECVQDMDHENMFWYRQDPGLGLRLIYFSYDVKMKEKGDIPEGYSVSREKKERFSLILESASTNQTSMYLCASSLVKSGDLTDTQYFGPGTRLTVL.

This chain uses TRBV2 with TRBJ1-4; D may be TRBD1 (6 bases). This CDR3 contains 15 residues. The V gene's germline CDR1 is SNHLY and CDR2 FYNNEI. V was trimmed by 7 bases and J by 3 bases, leaving 15 bases between them. The CDR3: CASMRQVEANEKLFF. In nucleotides, the CDR3 is TGTGCCAGCATGCGACAGGTCGAGGCTAATGAAAAACTGTTTTTT.

This chain joins TRBV7-9 and TRBJ2-2; TRBD1 aligns across 9 bases. CDR1 is SEHNR and CDR2 is FQNEAQ in the germline V gene (reference sequence). With 2 bases clipped from V and 5 bases from J, the junction kept 6 bases outside the gene matches. The CDR3 covers 16 residues. DNA for the CDR3: TGTGCCAGCAGCTTAAAGGGACAGGGACCTACCGGGGAGCTGTTTTTT. It is translated as CASSLKGQGPTGELFF.

The chain couples TRBV7-3 to TRBJ1-2, with D maybe TRBD1 (6 bases). The CDR3 extends over 14 amino acids. CDR1 is SGHTA and CDR2 is FQGTGA in the germline V gene. V was pared by 2 bases and J by 7 bases, with 14 bases between. The CDR3 coding sequence is TGTGCCAGCAGCTTATTGGGGGCTGTAAGTGGCTACACCTTC. This translates into CASSLLGAVSGYTF.

The chain has TRBV20-1 and TRBJ1-1; 7 bases align to TRBD1. Germline CDR1 is DFQATT and CDR2 is SNEGSKA (reference sequence). CDR3 length: 11 residues. With 8 bases clipped from V and 3 bases from J, the junction kept 3 bases outside the gene matches. The CDR3 loop is CSHDRDTEAFF. The CDR3 DNA is TGCAGTCACGACAGGGACACTGAAGCTTTCTTT.

This chain uses TRBV6-4 with TRBJ1-3; TRBD1 matches 7 bases. Trimming took 11 bases from V and 4 from J; bases not matched to a gene: 5. The CDR3 consists of 12 residues. Germline lookup yields CDR1 MRHNA and CDR2 SNTAGT. In DNA form, the CDR3 reads TGTGCCTGTAGACAGGGCGGAAACACCATATATTTT. Amino acids: CACRQGGNTIYF.

This rearrangement joins TRBV2 to TRBJ1-6, with TRBD1 matching over 9 bases. V shed 0 bases, J shed 7 bases, and the junction held 1 base outside the gene matches. Germline CDR1 is SNHLY and CDR2 is FYNNEI. The CDR3 covers 15 residues. In nucleotides, the CDR3 is TGTGCCAGCAGTGAAGCGGACAGGGGAAATTCACCCCTCCACTTT. The encoded protein is CASSEADRGNSPLHF.